The present TCR beta chain was sequenced within a study of beta chain features in type 1 diabetes. Study at large: In age, gender and cell yields, patients were similar to healthy donors. Taken together, all samples contributed roughly 100 million examined sorted cells. Broader study findings: Shortening of TCRB CDR3s, moderate but significant, appeared in all four CD4+ subsets of Type 1 diabetes patients. VDJ junctions in type 1 diabetes patients carried more deletions and fewer insertions.

Germline values: CDR1 LGHNA, CDR2 YNFKEQ. The CDR3 is 14 amino acids. V shed 5 bases and J 4 bases; nucleotides not matched to a gene: 7. This clone was recorded a few times. Its antigen is as yet unknown. The authors reverse transcribed all of the isolated RNA, so sequencing captured expressed TCRB transcripts. Data came from immunoSEQ multiplex PCR; TCRdb stores just in-frame clones and leaves some out. The sample includes fewer than 550,000 clones, more than 9.5% of them seen just once. This rearrangement joins TRBV4-2 to TRBJ2-5; TRBD2 matches 7 bases. Sequencing input: naive CD4+ T cells from blood. This receptor was identified in a woman between 18 and 29 years old in good health. CDR3 DNA sequence: TGTGCCAGCAGCTCGGGGGGATCTGGAGAGACCCAGTACTTC. It is translated as CASSSGGSGETQYF.